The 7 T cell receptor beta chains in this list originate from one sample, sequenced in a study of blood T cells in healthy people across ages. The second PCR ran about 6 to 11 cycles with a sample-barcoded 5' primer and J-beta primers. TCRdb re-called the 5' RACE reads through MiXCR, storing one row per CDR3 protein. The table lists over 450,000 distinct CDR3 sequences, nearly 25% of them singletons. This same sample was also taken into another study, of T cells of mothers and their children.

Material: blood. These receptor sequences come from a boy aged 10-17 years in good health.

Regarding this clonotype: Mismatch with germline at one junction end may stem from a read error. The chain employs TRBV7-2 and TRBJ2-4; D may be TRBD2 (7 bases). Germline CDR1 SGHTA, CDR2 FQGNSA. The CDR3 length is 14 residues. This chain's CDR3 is CAGSLGLGGDIQYF. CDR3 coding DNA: TGTGCCGGCAGCCTAGGACTAGGGGGTGACATTCAGTACTTC.

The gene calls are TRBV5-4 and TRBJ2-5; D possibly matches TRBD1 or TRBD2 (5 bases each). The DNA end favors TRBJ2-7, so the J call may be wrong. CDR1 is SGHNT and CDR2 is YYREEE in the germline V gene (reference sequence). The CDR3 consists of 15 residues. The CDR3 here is CASSSGTDERHEQYF. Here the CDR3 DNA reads TGTGCCAGCAGCTCCGGGACGGACGAACGCCACGAGCAGTACTTC.

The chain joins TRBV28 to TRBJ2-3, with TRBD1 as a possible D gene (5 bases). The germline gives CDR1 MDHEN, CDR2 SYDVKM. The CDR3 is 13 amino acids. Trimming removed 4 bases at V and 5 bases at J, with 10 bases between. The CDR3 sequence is CASSSPQGDTQYF. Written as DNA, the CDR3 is TGTGCCAGCAGTTCCCCCCAGGGAGATACGCAGTATTTT. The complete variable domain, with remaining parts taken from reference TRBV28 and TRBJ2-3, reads DVKVTQSSRYLVKRTGEKVFLECVQDMDHENMFWYRQDPGLGLRLIYFSYDVKMKEKGDIPEGYSVSREKKERFSLILESASTNQTSMYLCASSSPQGDTQYFGPGTRLTVL.

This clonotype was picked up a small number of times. The CDR3 spells CASSYSFQGHDEQYF. The CDR3 nucleotides read TGTGCCAGCAGTTACTCATTCCAGGGACATGACGAGCAGTACTTC. The rearrangement uses TRBV6-6 and TRBJ2-7, with TRBD1 as a possible D gene (6 bases). Germline loops: CDR1 MNHNY, CDR2 SVGAGI (reference sequence). CDR3 length: 15 amino acids. Trimming cost V 0 bases and J 5 bases, with 14 bases left between them.

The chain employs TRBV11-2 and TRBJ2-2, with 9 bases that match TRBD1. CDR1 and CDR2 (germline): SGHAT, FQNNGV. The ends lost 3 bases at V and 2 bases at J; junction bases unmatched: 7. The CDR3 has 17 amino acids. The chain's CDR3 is CASSFYLQGANTGELFF. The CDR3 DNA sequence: TGTGCCAGCAGCTTCTACCTACAGGGGGCTAACACCGGGGAGCTGTTTTTT.

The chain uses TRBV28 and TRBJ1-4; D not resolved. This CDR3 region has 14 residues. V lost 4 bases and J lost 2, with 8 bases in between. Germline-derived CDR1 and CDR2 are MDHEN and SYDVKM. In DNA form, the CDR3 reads TGTGCCAGCAGTTCCAGGATGACTAATGAAAAACTGTTTTTT. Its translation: CASSSRMTNEKLFF.

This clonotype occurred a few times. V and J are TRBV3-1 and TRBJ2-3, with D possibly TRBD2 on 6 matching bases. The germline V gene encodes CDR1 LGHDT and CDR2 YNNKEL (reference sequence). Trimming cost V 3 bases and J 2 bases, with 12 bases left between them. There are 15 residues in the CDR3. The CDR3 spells CASSQEGGYTDTQYF. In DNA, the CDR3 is TGTGCCAGCAGCCAGGAGGGAGGTTACACAGATACGCAGTATTTT.